The 28 T cell receptor beta chains presented below share a single source sample, sequenced in a study of blood T cell repertoires in COVID-19. This table comes from immunoSEQ multiplex PCR, and its TCRdb copy is limited to in-frame clones, with some not included. This sample has roughly 100,000 clones; 84% occur once, and the top ten carry around a quarter. The sample consisted of peripheral blood. The receptors here all came from a man aged 55 to 69 with acute or convalescent COVID-19.

The V and J genes are TRBV11-2 and TRBJ2-2, with 10 bases matching TRBD2. V was clipped by 4 bases and J by 3 bases; unmatched bases: 8. CDR1 is SGHAT and CDR2 is FQNNGV in the germline V gene. The CDR3 loop spans 17 amino acids. The CDR3 protein is CASSSSGTSVYTGELFF. CDR3 bases: TGTGCCAGCAGCTCGTCCGGGACTAGCGTCTACACCGGGGAGCTGTTTTTT.

The chain links TRBV6-5 to TRBJ1-5, with TRBD1 as a possible D gene (5 bases). V was cut by 6 bases and J by 7 bases, with 16 bases left in between. The CDR3 spans 14 residues. CDR1 and CDR2 (germline): MNHEY, SVGAGI. The CDR3 sequence is CASSWGGSRQPQHF. In nucleotides, the CDR3 is TGTGCCAGCAGCTGGGGGGGGAGTCGCCAGCCCCAGCATTTT.

J is TRBJ2-7 and V is TRBV27; weak D call: TRBD2 (6 bases). V lost 5 bases, J lost 3 bases, and 14 bases lay in between. Germline V gene data show CDR1 as MNHEY and CDR2 as SMNVEV (reference sequence). The CDR3 length is 14 residues. The CDR3 nucleotides are TGTGCCAGCAGTGCGGCGGGAAAGGACTACGAGCAGTACTTC. Protein product: CASSAAGKDYEQYF.

The CDR3 DNA sequence: TGTGCCAGCTCCCCTACCCTAGCCAGAGCCTACAATGAGCAGTTCTTC. Amino acid sequence: CASSPTLARAYNEQFF. The genes are TRBV18 and TRBJ2-1; TRBD2 is a possible D gene (5 bases). CDR3 length: 16 amino acids. V lost 6 bases and J 2 bases, leaving 17 bases between the germline ends. In germline, CDR1 is KGHSH, CDR2 LQKENI.

J is TRBJ2-1 and V is TRBV7-8; TRBD2 matches 14 bases. This CDR3 is built from 18 residues. Germline V gene sequence: CDR1 SGHVS, CDR2 FQNEAQ. With 5 bases clipped from V and 5 bases from J, the junction kept 11 bases outside the gene matches. The CDR3 loop reads CASSEPGLAGASNNEQFF. DNA of the CDR3: TGTGCCAGCAGCGAACCGGGACTAGCGGGAGCGTCAAACAATGAGCAGTTCTTC.

The CDR3 loop is CASSQGGQPQHF. For the CDR3, the DNA is TGTGCCAGCAGCCAGGGGGGTCAGCCCCAGCATTTT. This sequence joins TRBV14 and TRBJ1-5; weak D call: TRBD1 (5 bases). This CDR3 has 12 amino acids. Between the trimmed V and J ends, which lost 3 bases and 6 bases, there was a span of 6 bases. Germline CDR1 and CDR2: SGHDN and FVKESK.

The V and J genes are TRBV3-1 (or the pseudogene TRBV3-2) and TRBJ1-2, with no clear D. The germline V and J ends were trimmed by 4 bases and 4 bases, with 13 bases remaining between them. Germline CDR1 reads LGHDT; CDR2 reads YNNKEL (reference sequence). The CDR3 totals 14 residues. The CDR3 protein is CASSRNRGSYGYTF. DNA of the CDR3: TGTGCCAGCAGCCGCAACCGGGGATCCTATGGCTACACCTTC.

Concerning this clone itself: In the same sample, other DNA sequences code for this CDR3. The rearrangement uses TRBV29-1 and TRBJ2-1; tentative D call: TRBD1 (6 bases). The CDR3 spans 16 residues. The V gene lost 0 bases and the J gene lost 0 bases, with 12 bases spanning the gap. Per the germline V gene, CDR1 is SQVTM and CDR2 is ANQGSEA. Here the CDR3 DNA reads TGCAGCGTTGAAGAAGGCAGGGGATCCTCCTACAATGAGCAGTTCTTC. Amino acid sequence: CSVEEGRGSSYNEQFF.

The CDR3 DNA reads as TGCGCCAGCAGCTACCCCTTGGACAGCCGGAACACTGAAGCTTTCTTT. It translates to CASSYPLDSRNTEAFF. V and J are TRBV5-1 and TRBJ1-1; D possibly corresponds to TRBD1 (6 bases). V lost 3 bases, J lost 1 base, and 16 bases lay in between. Germline values: CDR1 SGHRS, CDR2 YFSETQ. The CDR3 loop spans 16 amino acids.

In the case of this clone: The same CDR3 can be traced to other DNA sequences in this sample. The chain combines TRBV11-2 with TRBJ2-3; D call uncertain. Germline loops: CDR1 SGHAT, CDR2 FQNNGV. The V end was cut by 2 bases, the J end by 0 bases, with 3 bases between. This CDR3 is built from 13 residues. Here the CDR3 reads CASSLPSTDTQYF. CDR3 DNA: TGTGCCAGCAGCTTACCTAGCACAGATACGCAGTATTTT.

The chain has TRBV27 and TRBJ2-5; D call uncertain. CDR3 length: 14 amino acids. Per germline, CDR1 MNHEY and CDR2 SMNVEV (reference sequence). V was clipped by 3 bases and J by 5 bases, with 13 bases between them. For the CDR3, the DNA is TGTGCCAGCAGTTTTATGGATATGAGGGAGACCCAGTACTTC. Amino acids: CASSFMDMRETQYF.

J is TRBJ1-1 and V is TRBV10-3; 10 nucleotides agree with TRBD1. Germline CDR1 is ENHRY and CDR2 is SYGVKD. V lost 7 bases and J lost 3; bases outside the gene matches: 8. This CDR3 is 15 amino acids long. The CDR3 bases are TGTGCCATCATGTCGGGGACAGGGGCTCACACTGAAGCTTTCTTT. Its protein product is CAIMSGTGAHTEAFF.

The J gene is TRBJ2-7, the V gene TRBV6-5, with 9 bases that match TRBD2. CDR3 length equals 15 residues. Trimming took 10 bases from V and 1 from J; bases not matched to a gene: 11. Per germline, CDR1 MNHEY and CDR2 SVGAGI. CDR3 bases: TGTGCCACCCGGCAGGGACTAGCAGTTTCCTACGAGCAGTACGTC. Encoded protein: CATRQGLAVSYEQYV.

The chain combines TRBV9 with TRBJ1-1, with a possible D match to TRBD1 (5 bases). Trimming stripped 1 base from V and 1 base from J, with 11 bases between. The germline gives CDR1 SGDLS, CDR2 YYNGEE. The CDR3 has 15 residues. DNA of the CDR3: TGTGCCAGCAGCGTATATTTAGGACAGAACACTGAAGCTTTCTTT. Translating it yields CASSVYLGQNTEAFF.

This clone was detected only once. The chain joins TRBV2 to TRBJ2-3; 10 bases line up with TRBD2. V was pared by 3 bases and J by 4 bases, with 7 bases of the junction left unmatched. The germline CDR1 and CDR2 sequences are SNHLY and FYNNEI. This CDR3 region has 16 residues. The CDR3 nucleotides are TGTGCCAGCAGTGATTTCTTAGCGGGAGGTTCAGATACGCAGTATTTT. Translation: CASSDFLAGGSDTQYF. The full variable domain, with the rest looked up from reference TRBV2 and TRBJ2-3, is EPEVTQTPSHQVTQMGQEVILRCVPISNHLYFYWYRQILGQKVEFLVSFYNNEISEKSEIFDDQFSVERPDGSNFTLKIRSTKLEDSAMYFCASSDFLAGGSDTQYFGPGTRLTVL.

V usage is TRBV5-1 and J usage is TRBJ2-2, with D possibly matching TRBD2 (6 bases). The length of the CDR3 is 16 residues. The V end lost 1 base, the J end lost 6 bases, and 16 bases lay between the germline ends. CDR1 is SGHRS, CDR2 YFSETQ, per germline. The CDR3 region has the DNA TGCGCCAGCAGCTTGTCTGTCGGCGGCGGGGCCGGGGAGCTGTTTTTT. Translated: CASSLSVGGGAGELFF.

This sequence joins TRBV10-1 and TRBJ2-3; the match to TRBD2 covers 10 bases. The CDR3 covers 15 residues. Germline values: CDR1 WNHNN, CDR2 SYGVQD (reference sequence). V lost 4 bases and J lost 5; bases outside the gene matches: 6. CDR3 loop: CASSVLAGVKDTQYF. CDR3 nucleotides: TGCGCCAGCAGTGTTCTAGCGGGAGTGAAAGATACGCAGTATTTT.

The CDR3 here is CASSLDPGYNSPLHF. DNA for the CDR3: TGCGCCAGCAGCTTGGATCCGGGCTATAATTCACCCCTCCACTTT. The chain combines TRBV5-1 with TRBJ1-6; no definite D call. Germline V gene sequence: CDR1 SGHRS, CDR2 YFSETQ. Trimming stripped 0 bases from V and 3 bases from J, with 7 bases between. There are 15 residues in the CDR3.

The chain is built from TRBV3-1 (or the pseudogene TRBV3-2) and TRBJ1-1; no firm D call. The CDR3 contains 14 residues. Per the germline V gene, CDR1 is LGHDT and CDR2 is YNNKEL (reference sequence). V gave up 2 bases and J gave up 5 bases, with 12 bases separating them. The CDR3 DNA sequence: TGTGCCAGCAGCCAAAATGGCGGGTCGACTGAAGCTTTCTTT. Translating it yields CASSQNGGSTEAFF.

V and J are TRBV12-5 and TRBJ2-6; D is possibly TRBD2 (6 bases). CDR3 size: 19 residues. Germline CDR1 is LGHNT and CDR2 is FRNRAP. Trimming pared 2 bases from V and 0 bases from J, leaving 17 bases between. Here the CDR3 reads CASGLPARDPYSGANVLTF. The CDR3 DNA follows: TGTGCTAGTGGTTTGCCGGCGCGGGACCCATACTCTGGGGCCAACGTCCTGACTTTC. Supplemented by reference TRBV12-5 and TRBJ2-6, the full variable domain reads DARVTQTPRHKVTEMGQEVTMRCQPILGHNTVFWYRQTMMQGLELLAYFRNRAPLDDSGMPKDRFSAEMPDATLATLKIQPSEPRDSAVYFCASGLPARDPYSGANVLTFGAGSRLTVL.

J is TRBJ2-7 and V is TRBV7-9; D may be TRBD1 (5 bases). V lost 3 bases and J 6 bases, leaving 18 bases between the germline ends. Per the germline V gene, CDR1 is SEHNR and CDR2 is FQNEAQ (reference sequence). CDR3 size: 15 residues. This chain's CDR3 is CASSFLVGQGGEQYF. The DNA for the CDR3 is TGTGCCAGCAGCTTTCTTGTCGGGCAGGGCGGCGAGCAGTACTTC.

The rearrangement uses TRBV28 and TRBJ2-5; TRBD2 aligns across 7 bases. Germline V gives CDR1 MDHEN, CDR2 SYDVKM. This CDR3 has 17 residues. V lost 7 bases, J lost 5 bases, and 19 bases stayed unmatched. In DNA, the CDR3 is TGTGCCAGCATAGGATCGATGGGGAGGGTTAATAGGGAGACCCAGTACTTC. Protein product: CASIGSMGRVNRETQYF.

The chain is built from TRBV5-1 and TRBJ2-5, with TRBD1 matching over 7 bases. The trim removed 4 bases at V and 4 bases at J, leaving 7 bases unmatched. The CDR3 is 14 amino acids. CDR1 SGHRS and CDR2 YFSETQ come from the germline V gene. In DNA form, the CDR3 reads TGCGCCAGCAGCCCTCTCCGACAGGGAGAGACCCAGTACTTC. Protein product: CASSPLRQGETQYF.

The chain has TRBV5-1 and TRBJ1-5; possible D gene TRBD1, 5 bases. Trimming removed 0 bases at V and 5 bases at J, with 9 bases between. Germline V gives CDR1 SGHRS, CDR2 YFSETQ. CDR3 length: 14 amino acids. The CDR3 region is CASSLAGGDQPQHF. Written as DNA, the CDR3 is TGCGCCAGCAGCTTGGCGGGGGGGGATCAGCCCCAGCATTTT.

The rearrangement links TRBV6-5 to TRBJ2-7; 7 bases agree with TRBD1. The ends lost 6 bases at V and 2 bases at J; junction bases unmatched: 4. This CDR3 comprises 13 residues. Germline CDR1 reads MNHEY; CDR2 reads SVGAGI. The CDR3 sequence is CASRTGKTYEQYV. CDR3 sequence (DNA): TGTGCCAGCAGGACAGGGAAGACCTACGAGCAGTACGTC.

V and J are TRBV9 and TRBJ2-5; 11 nucleotides align to TRBD2. Trimming cost V 7 bases and J 6 bases; bases outside gene matches: 14. In germline, CDR1 is SGDLS, CDR2 YYNGEE. The CDR3 is made up of 16 amino acids. The CDR3 DNA follows: TGTGCCAGCTCCCCCAATCTAGCGGGAGGAGGAAAGACCCAGTACTTC. Its protein is CASSPNLAGGGKTQYF. Drawing the rest from reference TRBV9 and TRBJ2-5, the complete variable domain is DSGVTQTPKHLITATGQRVTLRCSPRSGDLSVYWYQQSLDQGLQFLIQYYNGEERAKGNILERFSAQQFPDLHSELNLSSLELGDSALYFCASSPNLAGGGKTQYFGPGTRLLVL.

V gene TRBV5-4 combines with J gene TRBJ1-2; D gene ambiguous. V lost 4 bases, J lost 4 bases, and 20 bases lay in between. CDR3 length: 16 amino acids. The germline V gene encodes CDR1 SGHNT and CDR2 YYREEE (reference sequence). The CDR3 here is CASSRGEGPTGYGYTF. CDR3 coding DNA: TGTGCCAGCAGCCGGGGTGAGGGCCCAACGGGCTATGGCTACACCTTC.

This clone was seen only a few times. The rearrangement uses TRBV6-6 and TRBJ2-5; 11 bases are a match to TRBD1. Germline trimming cut 1 base from V and 4 bases from J; bases unmatched to any gene: 2. Germline CDR1 MNHNY, CDR2 SVGAGI (reference sequence). The CDR3 runs 15 residues. The CDR3 loop is CASSYYGTGGETQYF. The CDR3 DNA reads as TGTGCCAGCAGTTACTACGGGACAGGGGGAGAGACCCAGTACTTC.